These 30 T cell receptor beta chains were sequenced from one sample in a study of radiotherapy plus CTLA-4 blockade in lung cancer. The table came from immunoSEQ multiplex PCR; TCRdb's copy has only in-frame clones and leaves some out. The data hold around 80,000 clones, with about 84% observed a single time. The sequenced sample was peripheral blood, obtained from a patient treated with radiotherapy plus ipilimumab. All receptors derive from a human donor with non-small cell lung cancer who had stable disease on radiotherapy plus ipilimumab.

The chain has TRBV7-9 and TRBJ1-4, with 9 nucleotides matching TRBD1. CDR1 and CDR2 (germline): SEHNR, FQNEAQ (reference sequence). J was trimmed by 5 bases and V by 2 bases; bases with no gene match: 3. The CDR3 is 15 amino acids. CDR3 amino acids: CASSLTTGGNEKLFF. CDR3 DNA: TGTGCCAGCAGCTTAACTACAGGGGGCAATGAAAAACTGTTTTTT.

The CDR3 region has the DNA TGCGCCAGCAGTCTTATCGGACAACTCAACACCGGGGAGCTGTTTTTT. Translating gives CASSLIGQLNTGELFF. The V and J genes are TRBV5-1 and TRBJ2-2; D perhaps matches TRBD1 (5 bases). This CDR3 has 16 amino acids. The germline V gene has CDR1 SGHRS and CDR2 YFSETQ. The V end lost 5 bases, the J end lost 2 bases, and 16 bases lay between the germline ends.

The rearrangement uses TRBV28 and TRBJ2-1, with 12 nucleotides matching TRBD2. The CDR3 runs 19 residues. The germline gives CDR1 MDHEN, CDR2 SYDVKM. The trim removed 6 bases at V and 8 bases at J, leaving 20 bases unmatched. The CDR3 DNA reads as TGTGCCAGCAGATCCGAGCTAGCGGGGGGGCCGTTTCTCCGGGATGAGCAGTTCTTC. It translates to CASRSELAGGPFLRDEQFF. The full variable domain, in which reference TRBV28 and TRBJ2-1 provide the parts outside the CDR3, is DVKVTQSSRYLVKRTGEKVFLECVQDMDHENMFWYRQDPGLGLRLIYFSYDVKMKEKGDIPEGYSVSREKKERFSLILESASTNQTSMYLCASRSELAGGPFLRDEQFFGPGTRLTVL.

The rearrangement uses TRBV2 and TRBJ2-7; D uncertain. The CDR3 consists of 14 residues. With 1 base removed from V and 0 bases from J, the gap between germline ends came to 7 bases. Germline CDR1 reads SNHLY; CDR2 reads FYNNEI. CDR3 loop: CASSEGRPSYEQYF. CDR3 nucleotides: TGTGCCAGCAGTGAAGGACGGCCCTCCTACGAGCAGTACTTC.

CDR3 amino acids: CAWSGQANTEAFF. For the CDR3, the DNA is TGTGCCTGGAGTGGACAGGCGAACACTGAAGCTTTCTTT. The rearrangement uses TRBV30 and TRBJ1-1, with D maybe TRBD1 (6 bases). The CDR3 is 13 amino acids. The germline CDR1 and CDR2 sequences are GTSNPN and SVGIG (reference sequence). V was pared by 1 base and J by 1 base, with 7 bases between.

The chain combines TRBV11-2 with TRBJ2-7; a possible D gene is TRBD2 (6 bases). Germline V gene data show CDR1 as SGHAT and CDR2 as FQNNGV. Trimming took 0 bases from V and 3 from J, leaving 12 bases between them. The CDR3 is made up of 15 amino acids. For the CDR3, the DNA is TGTGCCAGCAGCTTAGATGGCGGGGAGTACTACGAGCAGTACTTC. Translating gives CASSLDGGEYYEQYF.

The V call is TRBV6-5, the J call TRBJ2-7, with D unclear. Trimming removed 5 bases at V and 7 bases at J, with 9 bases between. Germline V gives CDR1 MNHEY, CDR2 SVGAGI. The CDR3 is 11 amino acids. CDR3: CASSRRSEQYF. In DNA, the CDR3 is TGTGCCAGCAGTAGGAGAAGTGAGCAGTACTTC.

This chain links TRBV5-4 with TRBJ2-7, with TRBD1 identical over 8 bases. Germline V CDR1 and CDR2: SGHNT, YYREEE (reference sequence). Losses at the gene ends were 0 bases for V and 7 bases for J; bases not matched to a gene: 6. The CDR3 has 14 residues. CDR3 nucleotide sequence: TGTGCCAGCAGCTTGGACCAGGGGGCGCGTGAGCAGTACTTC. Amino acids: CASSLDQGAREQYF.

The V gene is TRBV27, the J gene TRBJ2-7; the match to TRBD1 covers 12 bases. J lost 4 bases, V lost 6 bases, and 10 bases had no gene match. The CDR3 is 16 residues long. Per the germline V gene, CDR1 is MNHEY and CDR2 is SMNVEV (reference sequence). The DNA for the CDR3 is TGTGCCAGCAGATACCTCGGGACAGGGGGCGCGTACGAGCAGTACTTC. This encodes CASRYLGTGGAYEQYF.

As to this clone: In the same sample, other DNA sequences code for this CDR3. V and J are TRBV19 and TRBJ2-7; D is unclear. Germline assignment: CDR1 LNHDA and CDR2 SQIVND (reference sequence). CDR3 length equals 13 residues. With 2 bases removed from V and 0 bases from J, the gap between germline ends came to 5 bases. CDR3 in DNA: TGTGCCAGTAGTATAAGCCGCTCCTACGAGCAGTACTTC. It is translated as CASSISRSYEQYF.

The chain is built from TRBV19 and TRBJ2-6; 7 bases fit TRBD1. After removal of 6 bases from V and 1 base from J, the junction contained 9 bases not matched to a gene. Germline assignment: CDR1 LNHDA and CDR2 SQIVND (reference sequence). CDR3 length: 17 residues. CDR3 nucleotides: TGTGCCAGTAGGTCCGGGACAGTCTGGTCTGGGGCCAACGTCCTGACTTTC. Translated: CASRSGTVWSGANVLTF.

The CDR3 reads CASSPLRGEQNSPLHF. The CDR3, as DNA: TGTGCCAGCAGCCCCCTCCGGGGGGAGCAGAATTCACCCCTCCACTTT. The chain employs TRBV9 and TRBJ1-6; D may be TRBD1 (5 bases). The germline V and J ends were trimmed by 4 bases and 7 bases, with 18 bases remaining between them. Germline V lookup: CDR1 SGDLS, CDR2 YYNGEE. The CDR3 contains 16 residues.

The rearrangement uses TRBV28 and TRBJ2-1, with 13 bases identical to TRBD2. The CDR3 runs to 16 residues. V lost 6 bases and J lost 3; bases outside the gene matches: 5. Germline V gene sequence: CDR1 MDHEN, CDR2 SYDVKM. CDR3 bases: TGTGCCAGCAGACCTCGGACTAGCGGGAGCTACAATGAGCAGTTCTTC. This translates into CASRPRTSGSYNEQFF.

The gene calls are TRBV2 and TRBJ2-2; no firm D call. V dropped 6 bases and J dropped 8 bases, with 16 bases sitting between them. The CDR3 totals 14 residues. Germline CDR1 SNHLY, CDR2 FYNNEI. CDR3 sequence: CASRDDWVGGELFF. CDR3 DNA: TGTGCCAGCAGGGACGACTGGGTCGGAGGGGAGCTGTTTTTT.

This clone was found once. V is TRBV5-1 and J is TRBJ2-1; 8 bases match TRBD2. The germline gives CDR1 SGHRS, CDR2 YFSETQ. With 0 bases clipped from V and 5 bases from J, the junction kept 4 bases outside the gene matches. There are 15 residues in the CDR3. CDR3 DNA sequence: TGCGCCAGCAGCTTGGACGGGAGGGGTCACAATGAGCAGTTCTTC. This codes for CASSLDGRGHNEQFF.

The chain carries TRBV6-6 and TRBJ2-7; 7 positions match TRBD2. Germline CDR1 and CDR2: MNHNY and SVGAGI (reference sequence). V lost 5 bases, J lost 3 bases, and 1 base stayed unmatched. The CDR3 is made up of 12 amino acids. The CDR3 region is CASSREGYEQYF. The CDR3 DNA follows: TGTGCCAGCAGTAGGGAGGGCTACGAGCAGTACTTC.

This clone was counted once. V is TRBV15 and J is TRBJ2-6; weak D call: TRBD1 (8 bases). This CDR3 region has 18 residues. From germline, CDR1 is LNHNV and CDR2 YYDKDF (reference sequence). V shed 5 bases and J shed 0 bases, with 17 bases lying between them. CDR3 sequence reads: CATSQRTGRASGANVLTF. The CDR3 nucleotides read TGTGCCACCAGCCAAAGGACAGGGAGGGCCTCTGGGGCCAACGTCCTGACTTTC.

The chain combines TRBV5-1 with TRBJ2-5, with a weak D call TRBD2 (6 bases). This CDR3 is 15 amino acids long. In germline, CDR1 is SGHRS, CDR2 YFSETQ. The V end was cut by 2 bases, the J end by 5 bases, with 16 bases between. This CDR3 is CASSLSAPGVETQYF. CDR3 DNA sequence: TGCGCCAGCAGCTTATCGGCCCCGGGAGTGGAGACCCAGTACTTC. The whole variable domain, remainder taken from reference TRBV5-1 and TRBJ2-5, is KAGVTQTPRYLIKTRGQQVTLSCSPISGHRSVSWYQQTPGQGLQFLFEYFSETQRNKGNFPGRFSGRQFSNSRSEMNVSTLELGDSALYLCASSLSAPGVETQYFGPGTRLLVL.

The gene calls are TRBV4-1 and TRBJ2-1, with D uncertain. Germline V lookup: CDR1 MGHRA, CDR2 YSYEKL. V was cut by 2 bases and J by 8 bases, with 7 bases left in between. The CDR3 runs 12 residues. The CDR3 bases are TGCGCCAGCAGCCAAATGGTAGATGAGCAGTTCTTC. This sequence encodes CASSQMVDEQFF.

The V gene is TRBV11-2, the J gene TRBJ2-7, with 14 bases that match TRBD2. CDR1 and CDR2 (germline): SGHAT, FQNNGV. The CDR3 runs to 13 residues. V lost 5 bases to trimming and J lost 12 bases; unmatched junction nucleotides: 6. CDR3 region: CASSKGTSGSTYF. Here the CDR3 DNA reads TGTGCCAGCAGCAAAGGGACTAGCGGGAGTACGTACTTC.

The CDR3 loop is CASSLEAGGSSEKLFF. In DNA form, the CDR3 reads TGCGCCAGCAGCTTGGAGGCAGGGGGCTCTAGTGAAAAACTGTTTTTT. The rearrangement uses TRBV5-1 and TRBJ1-4, with TRBD1 matching over 8 bases. There are 16 residues in the CDR3. With 0 bases clipped from V and 7 bases from J, the junction kept 8 bases outside the gene matches. Germline V gene sequence: CDR1 SGHRS, CDR2 YFSETQ.

The chain employs TRBV5-1 and TRBJ2-1; possible D gene TRBD1, 5 bases. Trimming removed 1 base from V and 0 bases from J, with 8 bases in between. Germline CDR1 SGHRS, CDR2 YFSETQ. The CDR3 runs to 15 residues. CDR3 amino acids: CASSLLQGSYNEQFF. CDR3 bases: TGCGCCAGCAGCTTGCTTCAGGGCTCCTACAATGAGCAGTTCTTC.

V usage is TRBV4-1 and J usage is TRBJ2-6, with TRBD1 matching over 9 bases. CDR3 length: 15 residues. Per germline, CDR1 MGHRA and CDR2 YSYEKL. Here the CDR3 DNA reads TGCGACGTTAGGGACAGGGCGACTGGGGCCAACGTCCTGACTTTC. It yields the protein CDVRDRATGANVLTF.

In this sample, this clone turned up once. The chain recombines TRBV7-6 with TRBJ1-1, with a weak D call TRBD1 (6 bases). The CDR3 is 16 amino acids. V was clipped by 1 base and J by 0 bases, with 12 bases between them. Germline CDR1 and CDR2: SGHVS and FNYEAQ. The CDR3 sequence: CASSLEGGGVNTEAFF. The CDR3 region has the DNA TGTGCCAGCAGCTTAGAGGGAGGGGGGGTGAACACTGAAGCTTTCTTT. Supplemented by reference TRBV7-6 and TRBJ1-1, the full variable domain reads GAGVSQSPRYKVTKRGQDVALRCDPISGHVSLYWYRQALGQGPEFLTYFNYEAQQDKSGLPNDRFSAERPEGSISTLTIQRTEQRDSAMYRCASSLEGGGVNTEAFFGQGTRLTVV.

The chain couples TRBV7-6 to TRBJ2-7; D is possibly TRBD1 (6 bases). Germline-derived CDR1 and CDR2 are SGHVS and FNYEAQ. Trimming shortened V by 5 bases and J by 0 bases, and 14 bases separated the two germline ends. The length of the CDR3 is 15 residues. CDR3 residues: CASSSQTGNSYEQYF. The CDR3 DNA reads TGTGCCAGCAGCAGCCAGACAGGAAACTCCTACGAGCAGTACTTC. Using reference TRBV7-6 and TRBJ2-7 for the parts outside the CDR3, the full variable domain is GAGVSQSPRYKVTKRGQDVALRCDPISGHVSLYWYRQALGQGPEFLTYFNYEAQQDKSGLPNDRFSAERPEGSISTLTIQRTEQRDSAMYRCASSSQTGNSYEQYFGPGTRLTVT.

The V call is TRBV30, the J call TRBJ2-2, with D possibly being TRBD1 or TRBD2 (5 bases each). The CDR3 is made up of 18 amino acids. Between the trimmed V and J ends, which lost 2 bases and 6 bases, there was a span of 25 bases. CDR1 and CDR2 (germline): GTSNPN, SVGIG (reference sequence). For the CDR3, the DNA is TGTGCCTGGAGTAGGACCGGGGCTAGCCTTAAAGGGGCCGGGGAGCTGTTTTTT. This encodes CAWSRTGASLKGAGELFF.

The chain employs TRBV10-1 and TRBJ1-4; a weak D match, TRBD1 (6 bases). V was clipped by 6 bases and J by 1 base, with 9 bases between them. The germline V gene encodes CDR1 WNHNN and CDR2 SYGVQD (reference sequence). The CDR3 sequence is 14 residues long. The CDR3 DNA reads TGCGCCAGCAGCAAAGGGGGAACTAATGAAAAACTGTTTTTT. Translation gives CASSKGGTNEKLFF.

This clone was seen only once. CDR3 amino acids: CASSLGTGRGQETQYF. The CDR3, as DNA: TGTGCCAGCAGCTTAGGTACAGGGAGAGGACAAGAGACCCAGTACTTC. The rearrangement joins TRBV13 to TRBJ2-5; TRBD1 might be the D (6 bases). CDR1 is PRHDT and CDR2 is FYEKMQ in the germline V gene (reference sequence). V was trimmed by 0 bases and J by 2 bases, leaving 13 bases between them. CDR3 length: 16 amino acids.

This chain connects TRBV28 to TRBJ2-2; weak D call: TRBD2 (6 bases). CDR3 size: 16 residues. Germline V gene lookup returns CDR1 MDHEN and CDR2 SYDVKM. Trimming took off 3 bases at V and 4 bases at J, with 15 bases between the two ends. DNA of the CDR3: TGTGCCAGCAGTTTGGGCGGGATACTTGGCACCGGGGAGCTGTTTTTT. The encoded protein is CASSLGGILGTGELFF.

This chain connects TRBV6-4 to TRBJ2-1, with D uncertain. In germline, CDR1 is MRHNA, CDR2 SNTAGT. V was pared by 1 base and J by 2 bases, with 12 bases between. The length of the CDR3 is 16 residues. CDR3 protein: CASSDLPTYPYNEQFF. CDR3 in DNA: TGTGCCAGCAGTGACTTGCCGACCTATCCCTACAATGAGCAGTTCTTC.